Below, 32 T cell receptor beta chains from the same sample are listed, as sequenced in a study of response to subunit inactivated influenza vaccine. A single record per CDR3 protein comes from TCRdb applying MiXCR to the RT-PCR reads. Of 530,000 or so distinct CDR3 sequences in the sample, roughly 15% were seen once. Sequences were derived from PBMCs from blood, sampled 11 to 12 days after vaccination. The source is a man aged 45-60 years who received an inactivated influenza vaccine.

This chain uses TRBV20-1 with TRBJ1-1, with D possibly matching TRBD1 (6 bases). Trimming removed 4 bases from V and 1 base from J, with 13 bases in between. Per germline, CDR1 DFQATT and CDR2 SNEGSKA (reference sequence). The CDR3 contains 14 residues. The CDR3 DNA reads as TGCAGTGCTAACCCTGGGGGGCGGAACACTGAAGCTTTCTTT. It yields the protein CSANPGGRNTEAFF.

The chain is built from TRBV7-2 and TRBJ2-1, with a weak D call TRBD1 (6 bases). This CDR3 region has 16 residues. Germline CDR1 is SGHTA and CDR2 is FQGNSA. Trimming removed 1 base at V and 4 bases at J, with 14 bases between. CDR3 residues: CASSLEGGAWYNEQFF. In DNA form, the CDR3 reads TGTGCCAGCAGCTTAGAAGGGGGAGCATGGTACAATGAGCAGTTCTTC.

This clonotype came up a few times. J is TRBJ2-7 and V is TRBV29-1; perhaps TRBD2 as D (6 bases). With 4 bases removed from V and 2 bases from J, the gap between germline ends came to 18 bases. The germline CDR1 and CDR2 sequences are SQVTM and ANQGSEA. The CDR3 runs 15 residues. Written as DNA, the CDR3 is TGCAGCGTTGTTACGGTTTGGGGCGGGACCTACGAGCAGTACTTC. Translation: CSVVTVWGGTYEQYF.

This clonotype was seen more than once but under ten times. The J gene is TRBJ2-2, the V gene TRBV24-1; D uncertain. The CDR3 totals 15 residues. In germline, CDR1 is KGHDR, CDR2 SFDVKD. V lost 1 base and J lost 7, with 12 bases in between. The CDR3 DNA is TGTGCCACCAGTGATTTAGGGCCGGCCAGCGGGGAGCTGTTTTTT. Protein sequence: CATSDLGPASGELFF.

This clonotype was found many times. The chain joins TRBV20-1 to TRBJ2-2; 9 nucleotides align to TRBD2. This CDR3 contains 16 residues. The germline V gene has CDR1 DFQATT and CDR2 SNEGSKA (reference sequence). Unmatched junction bases numbered 4, after V lost 0 bases and J lost 2 bases. DNA of the CDR3: TGCAGTGCTAGAGATAGGCTAGCGGGAAACACCGGGGAGCTGTTTTTT. Translating gives CSARDRLAGNTGELFF.

The rearrangement uses TRBV9 and TRBJ2-1; tentative D call: TRBD1 (5 bases). CDR1 is SGDLS and CDR2 is YYNGEE in the germline V gene. The CDR3 is made up of 15 amino acids. The V and J ends lost 0 bases and 1 base respectively, with 8 bases between them. The CDR3 loop reads CASSVDQGSYNEQFF. The CDR3 bases are TGTGCCAGCAGCGTAGATCAGGGATCCTACAATGAGCAGTTCTTC. Filled out from reference TRBV9 and TRBJ2-1, the complete variable domain reads DSGVTQTPKHLITATGQRVTLRCSPRSGDLSVYWYQQSLDQGLQFLIQYYNGEERAKGNILERFSAQQFPDLHSELNLSSLELGDSALYFCASSVDQGSYNEQFFGPGTRLTVL.

The CDR3, as DNA: TGCAGTGCTAGAGTAGGGCTAGCGGGGTACAATGAGCAGTTCTTC. Translation gives CSARVGLAGYNEQFF. The chain recombines TRBV20-1 with TRBJ2-1; 9 positions agree with TRBD2. With V trimmed by 1 base and J by 4 bases, 5 bases remained unmatched. This CDR3 comprises 15 residues. The germline V gene encodes CDR1 DFQATT and CDR2 SNEGSKA (reference sequence).

This clonotype was seen at least ten times. The rearrangement uses TRBV27 and TRBJ2-7, with 8 bases identical to TRBD2. The junction had 8 bases not matched to a gene; V was cut back by 3 bases and J by 7 bases. This CDR3 has 14 amino acids. From germline, CDR1 is MNHEY and CDR2 SMNVEV (reference sequence). The CDR3 nucleotides are TGTGCCAGCAGTTTGCTGGCGGGGGGTTATGAGCAGTACTTC. Amino acids: CASSLLAGGYEQYF.

The rearrangement joins TRBV15 to TRBJ1-1, with a tentative D call TRBD1 (5 bases). Germline-derived CDR1 and CDR2 are LNHNV and YYDKDF (reference sequence). The CDR3 loop spans 11 amino acids. V was trimmed by 6 bases and J by 4 bases, leaving 6 bases between them. CDR3 sequence reads: CATSRGTEAFF. As DNA, the CDR3 is TGTGCCACCAGTAGGGGCACTGAAGCTTTCTTT.

The chain employs TRBV5-4 and TRBJ2-1, with TRBD1 matching 8 bases. The CDR3 extends over 16 amino acids. J gave up 1 base and V 4 bases, and 7 bases lay outside the gene matches. CDR1 and CDR2 from the germline V gene are SGHNT and YYREEE (reference sequence). The CDR3 DNA reads as TGTGCCAGCAGCCGGGGACAGGCGACATCCTACAATGAGCAGTTCTTC. Amino acid sequence: CASSRGQATSYNEQFF. Supplemented by reference TRBV5-4 and TRBJ2-1, the full variable domain reads ETGVTQSPTHLIKTRGQQVTLRCSSQSGHNTVSWYQQALGQGPQFIFQYYREEENGRGNFPPRFSGLQFPNYSSELNVNALELDDSALYLCASSRGQATSYNEQFFGPGTRLTVL.

The chain is built from TRBV14 and TRBJ1-1; perhaps TRBD1 as D (6 bases). Trimming removed 0 bases from V and 5 bases from J, with 13 bases in between. The CDR3 covers 15 residues. Germline V gene sequence: CDR1 SGHDN, CDR2 FVKESK. The CDR3 loop reads CASSQERGVWTEAFF. For the CDR3, the DNA is TGTGCCAGCAGCCAAGAAAGGGGGGTTTGGACTGAAGCTTTCTTT.

The rearrangement joins TRBV6-2 or TRBV6-3 to TRBJ2-7; D possibly uses TRBD1 or TRBD2 (5 bases each). The CDR3 has 15 amino acids. V was pared by 5 bases and J by 3 bases, with 17 bases between. The germline V gene has CDR1 MNHEY and CDR2 SVGEGT. In DNA form, the CDR3 reads TGTGCCAGCAGTGATTTGAGGGGATTAGACTACGAGCAGTACTTC. Amino acid sequence: CASSDLRGLDYEQYF.

This chain joins TRBV7-2 and TRBJ2-5; 8 positions agree with TRBD1. V was clipped by 5 bases and J by 5 bases; unmatched bases: 7. This CDR3 spans 14 amino acids. Germline loops: CDR1 SGHTA, CDR2 FQGNSA. The CDR3 here is CASSRDRGYETQYF. DNA of the CDR3: TGTGCCAGCAGCCGAGACAGGGGATACGAGACCCAGTACTTC.

The V call is TRBV29-1, the J call TRBJ2-7; TRBD1 matches at 7 bases. Germline CDR1 and CDR2: SQVTM and ANQGSEA. The CDR3 contains 13 residues. Unmatched junction bases numbered 9, after V lost 6 bases and J lost 4 bases. The CDR3 loop reads CSVTDRQGYEQYF. CDR3 bases: TGCAGCGTGACGGACAGGCAAGGGTACGAGCAGTACTTC.

This clonotype was seen repeatedly, ten times or more. V usage is TRBV5-1 and J usage is TRBJ2-7; D is uncertain. Germline CDR1 and CDR2: SGHRS and YFSETQ. The CDR3 loop spans 15 amino acids. Trimming shortened V by 2 bases and J by 0 bases, and 12 bases separated the two germline ends. CDR3 bases: TGCGCCAGCAGCTTAGGTGGGTCCCACTCCTACGAGCAGTACTTC. Amino acid sequence: CASSLGGSHSYEQYF. The whole variable domain, remainder taken from reference TRBV5-1 and TRBJ2-7, is KAGVTQTPRYLIKTRGQQVTLSCSPISGHRSVSWYQQTPGQGLQFLFEYFSETQRNKGNFPGRFSGRQFSNSRSEMNVSTLELGDSALYLCASSLGGSHSYEQYFGPGTRLTVT.

This clonotype has a handful of counts. V usage is TRBV5-1 and J usage is TRBJ2-5; D remains unclear. CDR3 length: 14 amino acids. Germline CDR1 and CDR2: SGHRS and YFSETQ. V gave up 0 bases and J gave up 4 bases, with 10 bases separating them. Written as DNA, the CDR3 is TGCGCCAGCAGCTTGGGTGGAATACTAGAGACCCAGTACTTC. It specifies CASSLGGILETQYF.

The chain joins TRBV7-2 to TRBJ2-5, with D maybe TRBD2 (6 bases). V lost 5 bases to trimming and J lost 5 bases, with 18 bases between them. The CDR3 runs 15 residues. Germline V gene data show CDR1 as SGHTA and CDR2 as FQGNSA. CDR3 coding DNA: TGTGCCAGCAGCCACCCGTATGGAGCGGGCGAGACCCAGTACTTC. Amino acid sequence: CASSHPYGAGETQYF.

The chain couples TRBV5-1 to TRBJ2-1; 8 positions match TRBD1. CDR1 is SGHRS, CDR2 YFSETQ, per germline. This CDR3 has 14 amino acids. V gave up 5 bases and J gave up 8 bases; unmatched junction bases: 9. The CDR3 nucleotides read TGCGCCAGCAGTTTTAGGACAGGGTGGGATGAGCAGTTCTTC. It yields the protein CASSFRTGWDEQFF. Drawing the rest from reference TRBV5-1 and TRBJ2-1, the complete variable domain is KAGVTQTPRYLIKTRGQQVTLSCSPISGHRSVSWYQQTPGQGLQFLFEYFSETQRNKGNFPGRFSGRQFSNSRSEMNVSTLELGDSALYLCASSFRTGWDEQFFGPGTRLTVL.

This clonotype has a handful of counts. The DNA of the CDR3 is TGTGCCAGCAGACCGGAGACAGGGGTGAACACTGAAGCTTTCTTT. Amino acids: CASRPETGVNTEAFF. The V and J genes are TRBV5-8 and TRBJ1-1; 8 bases agree with TRBD1. Germline CDR1 SGHTS, CDR2 YDEGEE. Trimming removed 5 bases from V and 0 bases from J; junction bases left unmatched: 6. This CDR3 is 15 amino acids long.

This sequence joins TRBV7-9 and TRBJ2-3; TRBD2 aligns across 11 bases. In germline, CDR1 is SEHNR, CDR2 FQNEAQ (reference sequence). V shed 3 bases and J 4 bases; nucleotides not matched to a gene: 6. The CDR3 sequence is 16 residues long. CDR3 coding DNA: TGTGCCAGCAGCTTTCGGGCTAGCGGGAGGCCAGATACGCAGTATTTT. Translated, it gives CASSFRASGRPDTQYF.

The DNA of the CDR3 is TGTGCCAGCAGTGAACGGGACAGGAGTAACTATGGCTACACCTTC. This translates into CASSERDRSNYGYTF. The chain is built from TRBV2 and TRBJ1-2; 8 bases align to TRBD1. There are 15 residues in the CDR3. The germline V gene has CDR1 SNHLY and CDR2 FYNNEI. V dropped 2 bases and J dropped 1; count of bases not matched to a gene: 3.

The chain uses TRBV4-3 and TRBJ1-2; possible D gene TRBD1, 6 bases. The CDR3 has 14 amino acids. The V end was cut by 2 bases, the J end by 7 bases, with 14 bases between. CDR1 is LGHNA and CDR2 is YSLEER in the germline V gene. In DNA form, the CDR3 reads TGCGCCAGCAGCCAAACCCACACAGGGACTGGCTACACCTTC. Amino acids: CASSQTHTGTGYTF.

V is TRBV3-1 and J is TRBJ2-3, with a weak D call TRBD2 (7 bases). This CDR3 has 11 amino acids. Germline values: CDR1 LGHDT, CDR2 YNNKEL (reference sequence). Trimming removed 3 bases at V and 12 bases at J, with 10 bases between. CDR3 DNA sequence: TGTGCCAGCAGCCAGGCGGGGGCCCAGTATTTT. As protein: CASSQAGAQYF.

The rearrangement joins TRBV29-1 to TRBJ2-3; D could derive from TRBD1 or TRBD2 (5 bases each). The CDR3 sequence is 12 residues long. V was clipped by 8 bases and J by 4 bases, with 13 bases between them. CDR1 and CDR2 from the germline V gene are SQVTM and ANQGSEA. CDR3 loop: CSIGTGADTQYF. CDR3 sequence (DNA): TGCAGCATTGGGACCGGCGCAGATACGCAGTATTTT.

This clonotype was counted at least ten times. J is TRBJ2-5 and V is TRBV29-1, with unresolved D. V was pared by 6 bases and J by 2 bases, with 4 bases between. Germline values: CDR1 SQVTM, CDR2 ANQGSEA. CDR3 length equals 10 residues. CDR3 in DNA: TGCAGCGTGAGACAAGAGACCCAGTACTTC. Encoded protein: CSVRQETQYF.

This clonotype was found a few times. CDR3 in DNA: TGCAGTGCTAGTAGGGGCCGGGACCGAACCGGGGAGCTGTTTTTT. It translates to CSASRGRDRTGELFF. The genes are TRBV20-1 and TRBJ2-2; D is tentatively TRBD1 or TRBD2 (5 bases each). V lost 3 bases and J 5 bases, leaving 16 bases between the germline ends. Germline V lookup: CDR1 DFQATT, CDR2 SNEGSKA (reference sequence). The CDR3 loop spans 15 amino acids.

This clonotype came up a few times. The rearrangement joins TRBV4-3 to TRBJ1-6; D is undetermined. V lost 3 bases to trimming and J lost 0 bases, with 6 bases between them. CDR3 length: 15 amino acids. Germline V lookup: CDR1 LGHNA, CDR2 YSLEER. The CDR3, as DNA: TGCGCCAGCAGCCACAGCCACTCCTATAATTCACCCCTCCACTTT. It codes for CASSHSHSYNSPLHF.

The chain links TRBV2 to TRBJ1-6; 7 positions agree with TRBD1. V trimming: 2 bases; J trimming: 10 bases; junction bases outside the gene matches: 8. There are 15 residues in the CDR3. CDR1 is SNHLY, CDR2 FYNNEI, per germline. The CDR3 sequence: CASSERKTGSSPLHF. CDR3 nucleotide sequence: TGTGCCAGCAGTGAACGAAAGACAGGGTCGTCACCCCTCCACTTT.

The chain combines TRBV6-2 or TRBV6-3 with TRBJ2-6; no definite D call. V lost 5 bases and J 11 bases, leaving 13 bases between the germline ends. CDR3 length equals 13 residues. Germline V gene sequence: CDR1 MNHEY, CDR2 SVGEGT. The CDR3 sequence is CASSQVVSDVLTF. For the CDR3, the DNA is TGTGCCAGCAGTCAGGTTGTATCCGACGTCCTGACTTTC.

This clonotype was observed a handful of times. The chain joins TRBV24-1 to TRBJ2-7; D may be TRBD1 or TRBD2 (5 bases each). Germline V lookup: CDR1 KGHDR, CDR2 SFDVKD. V was clipped by 7 bases and J by 7 bases, with 13 bases between them. The CDR3 totals 12 residues. CDR3 sequence reads: CATSPRGDEQYF. DNA for the CDR3: TGTGCCACCAGCCCCAGAGGGGATGAGCAGTACTTC.

Only a few counts were recorded for this clonotype. J is TRBJ2-3 and V is TRBV4-1, with 7 nucleotides matching TRBD1. This CDR3 has 16 residues. Germline V gene lookup returns CDR1 MGHRA and CDR2 YSYEKL. V shed 5 bases and J 4 bases; nucleotides not matched to a gene: 12. CDR3 region: CASSARTGWDPDTQYF. In DNA form, the CDR3 reads TGCGCCAGCAGCGCCCGGACAGGTTGGGACCCAGATACGCAGTATTTT.

This clonotype was detected once. This chain joins TRBV27 and TRBJ2-1; tentatively, D is TRBD2 (6 bases). The V gene lost 1 base and the J gene lost 0 bases, with 10 bases spanning the gap. This CDR3 spans 16 amino acids. CDR1 and CDR2 from the germline V gene are MNHEY and SMNVEV (reference sequence). The CDR3 is CASSLFGGNSYNEQFF. The CDR3 DNA is TGTGCCAGCAGTTTATTTGGCGGGAACTCCTACAATGAGCAGTTCTTC.